The sample holds one count of the clone carrying this TCR beta chain. No antigen is known for it. This CDR3 has 14 residues. CDR1 is SQVTM, CDR2 ANQGSEA, per germline. Trimming took off 4 bases at V and 4 bases at J, with 16 bases between the two ends. The sample is drawn from a study of cytomegalovirus exposure and HLA in healthy donors. Regarding donors, all were healthy bone marrow donors. Findings and limits, study-wide: Most of the TCR beta V segments (in an earlier analysis) were productive either about 87% or about 30% of the time. Most subjects' HLA-A and HLA-B alleles were reportedly predicted from TCR beta sequences.

This PCR relied on a set of 60 Vbeta primers and 13 Jbeta primers. Some clones are missing from TCRdb's copy, which holds only in-frame ones; the method was immunoSEQ multiplex PCR. The sample has about 200,000 clones, around four fifths seen once. The chain employs TRBV29-1 and TRBJ1-2; D not resolved. Source material: PBMCs. The receptor was isolated from a man in his forties or fifties in good health and CMV-seropositive. The CDR3: CSVGLIGGGYGYTF. CDR3 nucleotide sequence: TGCAGCGTTGGTTTGATCGGTGGCGGCTATGGCTACACCTTC.